This TCR beta chain was sequenced in a study of CD4+ T cells in melanoma. Points from the study as a whole: Reportedly, melanoma neoantigen-specific CD4+ T cells showed varied differentiation states.

As for this clone: The antigen is undetermined.

Germline values: CDR1 SEHNR, CDR2 FQNEAQ (reference sequence). The ends lost 4 bases at V and 8 bases at J; junction bases unmatched: 7. This CDR3 comprises 14 residues. This table comes from immunoSEQ multiplex PCR, and its TCRdb copy is limited to in-frame clones, with some not included. The sample consists of about 110,000 clones, approximately 90% of them appearing once. The sample comprised peripheral blood. The V gene is TRBV7-9, the J gene TRBJ1-4; 7 positions agree with TRBD1. This TCR was recovered from a human donor with melanoma. CDR3 amino acids: CASSSQGNEEKLFF. The CDR3 region has the DNA TGTGCCAGCAGCTCACAGGGGAATGAGGAAAAACTGTTTTTT.